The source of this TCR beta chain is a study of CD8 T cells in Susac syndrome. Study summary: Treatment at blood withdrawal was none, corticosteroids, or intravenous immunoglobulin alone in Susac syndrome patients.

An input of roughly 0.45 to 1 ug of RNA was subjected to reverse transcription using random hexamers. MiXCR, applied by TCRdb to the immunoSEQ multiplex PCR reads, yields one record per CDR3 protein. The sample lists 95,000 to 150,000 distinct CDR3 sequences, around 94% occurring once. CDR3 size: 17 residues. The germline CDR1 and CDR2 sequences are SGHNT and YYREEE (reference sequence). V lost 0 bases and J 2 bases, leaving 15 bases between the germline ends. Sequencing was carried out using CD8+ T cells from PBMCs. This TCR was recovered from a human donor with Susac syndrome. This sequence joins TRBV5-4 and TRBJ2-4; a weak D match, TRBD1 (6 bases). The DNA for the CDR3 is TGTGCCAGCAGCTTGGCGGATACAGGGTGGACCAAAAACATTCAGTACTTC. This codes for CASSLADTGWTKNIQYF.